Reported below is one T cell receptor (beta chain). The antigen remains unidentified. Method: immunoSEQ multiplex PCR; TCRdb's copy keeps in-frame clones and lacks some. The sample carries roughly 65,000 clones, about 91% recorded once. The data are from a study of cytomegalovirus exposure and HLA in healthy donors. Findings and limits, study-wide: Later, an analysis found that TCR clusters from the first cohort tended to co-occur in the 120 or so validation repertoires. Rarity marked most TCR sequences, yet some public TCRs occurred in many donors.

The germline gives CDR1 MNHEY, CDR2 SVGAGI. V lost 5 bases, J lost 10 bases, and 13 bases stayed unmatched. This CDR3 region has 15 residues. The V call is TRBV6-5, the J call TRBJ2-1; 8 bases agree with TRBD2. Sequencing was done on a sample of PBMCs. The sequence derives from a man in his late teens or twenties in good health and CMV-seropositive. CDR3 region: CASSHLAGGSLEQFF. The CDR3 DNA reads as TGTGCCAGCAGTCACCTGGCGGGAGGTTCTTTAGAGCAGTTCTTC.